This T cell receptor beta chain originates from a study of T cells after yellow fever vaccination. Points from the study as a whole: Bulk-population clonotypes that are abundant could appear as contaminants in FACS-sorted repertoires.

V was cut by 0 bases and J by 7 bases, with 10 bases left in between. Per germline, CDR1 MNHEY and CDR2 SVGAGI. CDR3 length: 13 residues. Turning to this clonotype: The antigen is undetermined.

5'RACE template switching generated TCR cDNA, adding a universal primer site and UMIs. Each CDR3 protein gets one entry after TCRdb re-called the 5' RACE reads with MiXCR. Of roughly 400,000 distinct CDR3 sequences in the sample, over 15% are singletons; the top ten hold roughly 19%. The chain recombines TRBV6-5 with TRBJ2-7; tentatively, D is TRBD1 (6 bases). This clonotype was sampled from a man aged 18-30 years who received the YFV17D yellow fever vaccine. This material consisted of PBMCs, taken before the yellow fever booster vaccination. The DNA for the CDR3 is TGTGCCAGCAGTTACTCGGGGGCCGGGGAGCAGTACGTC. Its protein product is CASSYSGAGEQYV.